Below, one T cell receptor beta chain is given with its context. The clone's antigen remains unknown. Base-call qualities are not available, and no considerably larger clone is one nucleotide away. The data derive from a study of cytotoxic CD8 clonotypes in ibrutinib-treated CLL (dated by TCRdb to about 2021). The study in broad terms: The cohort was composed of 10 to 11 relapsed/refractory and about 15 treatment-naive patients; IGHV unmutated status was identified in approximately 17 patients. Partial responses were observed in about 25 patients and complete responses in 2; after a median follow-up of roughly 72 months, remission was maintained in roughly 15 patients and progression was observed in approximately 12. Response samples were obtained after a median of 12 months of treatment, with a range of roughly 6 to 36 months. On average, each sample had some 260,000 productive templates and almost 95,000 productive rearrangements. Longitudinal samples were obtainable from about 30% of the roughly 90 participants in the trial. Cryopreserved peripheral blood mononuclear cells were collected at three points: before therapy, at response, and at either sustained remission or disease progression. Every remission and progressive disease sample was obtained while ibrutinib was still being received by the patients.

On a MiSeq, deep resolution sequencing aimed for a depth between 1 in 1 million and 1 in 200,000 T cells, with each clonotype covered roughly 10x on average. The immunoSEQ hsTCRB Kit was used to generate the TCR beta libraries. The original pipeline was this. The data were analyzed with ImmunoSEQ Analyzer and ImmunoSEQ Data Assistant, and V, D and J gene assignments followed IMGT definitions. Clonality, which ranges from 0 to 1, was calculated as one minus the normalized Shannon entropy of productive rearrangement frequencies. Only overrepresented clonotypes making up at least 0.05% of the repertoire of each patient were included in the public clonotype analysis. Repertoires from approximately 13 age-matched healthy donors in immuneACCESS were used as clonality controls. TCRdb mirrors the immuneACCESS table, restricted to in-frame sequences. Some clones are absent from its copies; in checked studies, under half trace to an unresolved V gene, and the reason for the others is unknown. The D gene and trimming were derived from the DNA, and the V and J assignments and clone size from that table. The sample records approximately 70,000 clones, over 75% of which are singletons. The top ten clones comprise about 8% of the sample.

CDR1 and CDR2 (WNHNN, SYGVQD) derive from the germline V gene (reference sequence). Taken from cysteine to phenylalanine, the CDR3 has 13 residues. Only the CDR3 region is kept as DNA, spanning 39 bases read in frame from base 1. Trimming accounts for 3 bases at V and 3 bases at J, while the number of junction bases matched to no gene is 1. Overall study results and their limits: Public clonotypes were rare and either shrank or stayed stable during treatment, and the rise in clonality at ibrutinib response reflected expansion of private clonotypes. Clonality increased at ibrutinib response, stayed stable in sustained remission, and fell back toward baseline at progression. At baseline, clonality was higher than in age-matched healthy donors and showed a strong correlation with circulating CD8+ T-cell counts. Sampling times were not matched between sustained-remission and progressing patients, and lymph node repertoires were not studied.

This sample's time point label indicates: progressive disease on ibrutinib. For TCR beta library preparation, roughly 2 micrograms of genomic DNA were extracted from the cryopreserved PBMCs. High-throughput TCR beta sequencing was performed on longitudinal blood samples from CLL patients receiving ibrutinib monotherapy. Patients were enrolled in a phase 2 open-label single-center ibrutinib monotherapy trial. This TCR was sampled from a human donor with chronic lymphocytic leukemia. The chain is encoded by TRBV10-1 joined to TRBJ1-2; TRBD1 matches 7 bases in the middle. This material consisted of PBMCs, taken at disease progression, from a patient treated with ibrutinib. The base sequence is TGCGCCAGCAGTGAAGGGACAGACTATGGCTACACCTTC. Translated, this gives CASSEGTDYGYTF.